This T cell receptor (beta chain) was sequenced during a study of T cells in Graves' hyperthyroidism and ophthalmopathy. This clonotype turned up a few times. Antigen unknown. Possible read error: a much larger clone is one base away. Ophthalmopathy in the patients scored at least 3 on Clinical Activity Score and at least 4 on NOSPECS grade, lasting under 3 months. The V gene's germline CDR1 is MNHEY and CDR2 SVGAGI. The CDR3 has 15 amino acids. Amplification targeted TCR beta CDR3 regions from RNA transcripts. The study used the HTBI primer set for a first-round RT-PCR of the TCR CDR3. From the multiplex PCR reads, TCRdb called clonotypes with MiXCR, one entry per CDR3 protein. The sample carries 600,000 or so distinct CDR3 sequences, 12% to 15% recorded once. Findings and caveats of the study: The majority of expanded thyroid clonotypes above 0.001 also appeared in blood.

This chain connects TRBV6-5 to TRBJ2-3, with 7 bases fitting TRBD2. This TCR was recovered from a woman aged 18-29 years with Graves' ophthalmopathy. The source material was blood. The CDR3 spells CVSSYGAGDGDTQYF. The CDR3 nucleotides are TGTGTCAGCAGTTACGGGGCGGGAGATGGAGATACGCAGTATTTT.